This T cell receptor (beta chain) was sequenced during a study of blood T cells in healthy people across ages. Study findings and constraints: TCR beta diversity correlated strongly with naive T cell percentage. The recorded TCR beta diversity per million T cells decreased in a roughly linear manner with age.

Looked up from germline, CDR1 is DFQATT and CDR2 is SNEGSKA (reference sequence). The junction had 19 bases not matched to a gene; V was cut back by 6 bases and J by 10 bases. The CDR3 has 16 residues. This clonotype occurred a few times. Its antigen is currently unknown. Using a J-beta primer mix together with a sample-barcoded 5' primer, a second PCR was run for roughly 6 to 12 cycles. TCRdb re-called the 5' RACE reads with MiXCR, one entry per CDR3 protein. The repertoire holds around 1,500,000 distinct CDR3 sequences, with roughly 40% as singletons. The donors, all healthy, were Caucasians living in Russia, aged about 6 to 100. Approximately 9.1 milliliters was the volume of peripheral blood drawn from each donor.

The sample taken for sequencing was blood. V gene TRBV20-1 combines with J gene TRBJ2-1, with 9 bases identical to TRBD2. This clonotype originated in a young woman in good health. CDR3 coding DNA: TGCAGTGCCCCCTCTCAGCGGGAGGCTTTCTTCGGGGAGCAGTTCTTC. Translation: CSAPSQREAFFGEQFF.